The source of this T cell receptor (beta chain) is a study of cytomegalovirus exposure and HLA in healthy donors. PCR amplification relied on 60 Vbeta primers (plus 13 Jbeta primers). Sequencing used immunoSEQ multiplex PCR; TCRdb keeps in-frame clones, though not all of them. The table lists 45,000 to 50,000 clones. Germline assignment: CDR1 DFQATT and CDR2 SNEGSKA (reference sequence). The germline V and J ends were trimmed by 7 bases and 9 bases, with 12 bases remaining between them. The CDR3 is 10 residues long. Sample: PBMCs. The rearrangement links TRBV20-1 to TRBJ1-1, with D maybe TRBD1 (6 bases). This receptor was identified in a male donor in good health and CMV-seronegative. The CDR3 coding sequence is TGCAGTGTGGAAGGGACAAAAGCTTTCTTT. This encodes CSVEGTKAFF.